The clone carrying this T cell receptor beta chain was seen many times. The V segment lost 7 bases and the J segment 9 bases; nucleotides outside the gene matches: 10. There are 14 residues in the CDR3. TCRdb reprocessed the 5' RACE reads via MiXCR and lists one record per CDR3 protein. Of roughly 620,000 distinct CDR3 sequences listed, under 20% are singletons. These data are taken from a study of T-cell memory formation after mild COVID-19. The sequence was collected from an adult woman who had mild COVID-19 (a few samples of this study predate the infection). Cell type and time point are not known. Input material: PBMCs or a T cell subset sorted from them (not recorded which). The chain employs TRBV12-3 or TRBV12-4 and TRBJ2-1; 9 positions agree with TRBD2. CDR3 bases: TGTGCCAGCATTGGGAGTAGCGGGGGTTTTGAGCAGTTCTTC. Residues: CASIGSSGGFEQFF.